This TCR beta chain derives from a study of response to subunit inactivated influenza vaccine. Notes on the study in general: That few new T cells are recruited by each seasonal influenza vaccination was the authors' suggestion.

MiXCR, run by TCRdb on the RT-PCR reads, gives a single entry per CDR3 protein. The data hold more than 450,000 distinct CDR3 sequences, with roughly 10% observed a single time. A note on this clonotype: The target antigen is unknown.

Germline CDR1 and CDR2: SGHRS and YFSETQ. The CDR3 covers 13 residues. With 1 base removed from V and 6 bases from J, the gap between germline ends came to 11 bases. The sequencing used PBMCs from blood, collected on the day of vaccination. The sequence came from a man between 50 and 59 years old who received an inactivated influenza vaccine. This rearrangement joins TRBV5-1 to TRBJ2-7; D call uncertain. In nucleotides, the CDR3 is TGCGCCAGCAGCTTGATAACTCAGACCGAGCAGTACTTC. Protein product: CASSLITQTEQYF. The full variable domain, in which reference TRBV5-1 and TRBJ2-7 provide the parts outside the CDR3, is KAGVTQTPRYLIKTRGQQVTLSCSPISGHRSVSWYQQTPGQGLQFLFEYFSETQRNKGNFPGRFSGRQFSNSRSEMNVSTLELGDSALYLCASSLITQTEQYFGPGTRLTVT.